This T cell receptor beta chain was identified in a study of monozygotic twins with inflammatory bowel disease. Donors gave about 2.6 ml of blood apiece. RNA in its total form was extracted from whole blood, and T cells were not sorted. This CDR3 spans 17 amino acids. Germline V gives CDR1 LNHDA, CDR2 SQIVND (reference sequence). Details on this clonotype: Antigen: not known.

Study-wide results and limits: The study supported no single strong signal or clonotype linked to IBD.

Each UMI, carrying a 6-nucleotide sample barcode, came from template switching. TCRdb derives one entry per CDR3 protein from the 5' RACE reads, leaving out DNA. The table counts hundreds of thousands of distinct CDR3 sequences; 2% to 3% lies in the top ten. Source material: blood. This clonotype originated in a human donor with ulcerative colitis or Crohn's disease, or a healthy co-twin of an affected twin (not recorded which). The V call is TRBV19, the J call TRBJ1-5; TCRdb lists TRBD1, though no DNA is available to test this call. This CDR3 reads CASSPRTGTYSNQPQHF.